The following is a T cell receptor (beta chain) sequence with its context. The time point here: blood at routine non-recurrence follow-up after resection. Without sorting, whole RNA was sequenced from tumor, nontumor lung or frozen PBMC. The junction had 4 bases not matched to a gene; V was cut back by 2 bases and J by 3 bases. Germline CDR1 is SGDLS and CDR2 is YYNGEE. This CDR3 comprises 14 residues. A single record per CDR3 protein comes from TCRdb applying MiXCR to the 5' RACE reads. The table records about 18,000 distinct CDR3 sequences, about 10% of them present only once. The data stem from a study of spatial heterogeneity in lung cancer.

The origin of this receptor is a male donor with early-stage non-small cell lung cancer. This chain uses TRBV9 with TRBJ2-5; TRBD1 aligns across 7 bases. The sample consisted of PBMCs, taken at follow-up. CDR3 coding DNA: TGTGCCAGCAGCGTGACAGGGACGGAAGAGACCCAGTACTTC. Residues: CASSVTGTEETQYF.